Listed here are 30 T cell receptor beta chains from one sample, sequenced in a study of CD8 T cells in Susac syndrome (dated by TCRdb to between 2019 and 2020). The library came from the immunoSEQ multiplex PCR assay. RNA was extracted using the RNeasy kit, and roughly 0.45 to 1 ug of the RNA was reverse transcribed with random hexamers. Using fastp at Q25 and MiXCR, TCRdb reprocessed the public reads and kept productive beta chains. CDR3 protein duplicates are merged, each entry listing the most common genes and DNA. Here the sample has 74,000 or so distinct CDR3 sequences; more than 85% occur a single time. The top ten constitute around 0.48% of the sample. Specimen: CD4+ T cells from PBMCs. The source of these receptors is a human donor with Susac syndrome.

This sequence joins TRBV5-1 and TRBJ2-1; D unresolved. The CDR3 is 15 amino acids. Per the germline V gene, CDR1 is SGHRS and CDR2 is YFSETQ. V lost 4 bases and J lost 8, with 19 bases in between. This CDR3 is CASSRHIQGRDEQFF. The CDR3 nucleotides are TGCGCCAGCAGCCGACATATACAAGGACGTGATGAGCAGTTCTTC.

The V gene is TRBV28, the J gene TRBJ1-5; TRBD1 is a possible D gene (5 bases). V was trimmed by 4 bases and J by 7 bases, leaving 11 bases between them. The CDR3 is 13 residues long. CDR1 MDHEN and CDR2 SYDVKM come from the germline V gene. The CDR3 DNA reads TGTGCCAGCAGTTCCAACAGGAACCAGCCCCAGCATTTT. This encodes CASSSNRNQPQHF.

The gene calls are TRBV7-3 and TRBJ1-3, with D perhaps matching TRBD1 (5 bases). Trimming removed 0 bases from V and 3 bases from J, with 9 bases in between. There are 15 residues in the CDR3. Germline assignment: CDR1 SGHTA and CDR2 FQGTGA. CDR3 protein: CASSLTPGNGNTIYF. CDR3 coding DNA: TGTGCCAGCAGCTTAACTCCAGGGAATGGAAACACCATATATTTT.

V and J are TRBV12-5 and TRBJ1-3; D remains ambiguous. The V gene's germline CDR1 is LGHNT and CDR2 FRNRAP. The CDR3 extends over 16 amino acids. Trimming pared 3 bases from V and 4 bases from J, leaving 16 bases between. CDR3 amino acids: CASGLKVVGSGNTIYF. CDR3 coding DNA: TGTGCTAGTGGTTTAAAAGTCGTGGGATCAGGAAACACCATATATTTT.

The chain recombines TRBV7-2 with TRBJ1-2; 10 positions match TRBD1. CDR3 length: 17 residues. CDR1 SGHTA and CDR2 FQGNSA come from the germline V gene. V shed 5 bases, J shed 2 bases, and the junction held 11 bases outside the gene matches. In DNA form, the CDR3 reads TGTGCCAGCAGCCCCCGACAGGGGGCGAATTCCAACTATGGCTACACCTTC. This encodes CASSPRQGANSNYGYTF.

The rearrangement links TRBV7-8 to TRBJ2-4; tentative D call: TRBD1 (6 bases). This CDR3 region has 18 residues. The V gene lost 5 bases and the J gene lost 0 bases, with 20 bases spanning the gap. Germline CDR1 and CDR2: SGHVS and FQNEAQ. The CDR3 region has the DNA TGTGCCAGCAGCACAAGACAGGCCGGAATGGTAGCCAAAAACATTCAGTACTTC. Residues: CASSTRQAGMVAKNIQYF.

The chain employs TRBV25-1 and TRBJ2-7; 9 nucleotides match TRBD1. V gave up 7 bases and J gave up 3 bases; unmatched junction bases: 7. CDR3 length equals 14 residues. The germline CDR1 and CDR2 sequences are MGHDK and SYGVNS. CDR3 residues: CASTTGTGNYEQYF. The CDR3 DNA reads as TGTGCCAGCACAACCGGGACAGGGAACTACGAGCAGTACTTC.

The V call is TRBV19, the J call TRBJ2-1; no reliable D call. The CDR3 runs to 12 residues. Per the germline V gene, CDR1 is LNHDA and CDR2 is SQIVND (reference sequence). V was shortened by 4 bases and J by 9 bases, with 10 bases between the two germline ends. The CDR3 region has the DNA TGTGCCAGTAGTAGAATTTCCGGTGAGCAGTTCTTC. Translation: CASSRISGEQFF. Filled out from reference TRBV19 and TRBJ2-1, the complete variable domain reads DGGITQSPKYLFRKEGQNVTLSCEQNLNHDAMYWYRQDPGQGLRLIYYSQIVNDFQKGDIAEGYSVSREKKESFPLTVTSAQKNPTAFYLCASSRISGEQFFGPGTRLTVL.

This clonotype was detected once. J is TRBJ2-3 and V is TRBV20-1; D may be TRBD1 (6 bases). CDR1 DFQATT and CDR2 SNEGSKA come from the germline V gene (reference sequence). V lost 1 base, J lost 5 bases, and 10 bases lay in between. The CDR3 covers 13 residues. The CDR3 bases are TGCAGTGCTAGAGCAGGGGCAATAGATACGCAGTATTTT. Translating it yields CSARAGAIDTQYF.

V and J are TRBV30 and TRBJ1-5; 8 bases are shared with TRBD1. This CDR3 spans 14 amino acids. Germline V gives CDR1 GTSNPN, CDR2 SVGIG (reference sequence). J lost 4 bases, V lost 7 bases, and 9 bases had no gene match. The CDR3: CASSRQGMNQPQHF. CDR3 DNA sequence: TGTGCCTCCTCTCGACAGGGGATGAATCAGCCCCAGCATTTT.

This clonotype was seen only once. CDR3 protein: CSVRDNEQFF. CDR3 sequence (DNA): TGCAGCGTCCGGGACAATGAGCAGTTCTTC. This rearrangement joins TRBV29-1 to TRBJ2-1; no clear D gene. The CDR3 has 10 amino acids. The germline V gene has CDR1 SQVTM and CDR2 ANQGSEA. V dropped 6 bases and J dropped 5 bases, with 5 bases sitting between them.

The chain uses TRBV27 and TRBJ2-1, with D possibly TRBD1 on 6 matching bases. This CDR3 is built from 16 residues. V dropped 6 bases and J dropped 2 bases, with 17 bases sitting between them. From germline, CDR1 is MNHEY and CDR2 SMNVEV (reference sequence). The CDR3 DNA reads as TGTGCCAGCAGCCGTCGACAGGCAGCCGCCTACAATGAGCAGTTCTTC. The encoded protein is CASSRRQAAAYNEQFF.

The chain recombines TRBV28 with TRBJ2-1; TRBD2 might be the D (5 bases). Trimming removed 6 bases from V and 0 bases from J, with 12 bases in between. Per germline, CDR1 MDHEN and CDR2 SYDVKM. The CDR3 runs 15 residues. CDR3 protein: CASSNGGSSYNEQFF. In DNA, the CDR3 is TGTGCCAGCAGCAACGGTGGGAGCTCCTACAATGAGCAGTTCTTC.

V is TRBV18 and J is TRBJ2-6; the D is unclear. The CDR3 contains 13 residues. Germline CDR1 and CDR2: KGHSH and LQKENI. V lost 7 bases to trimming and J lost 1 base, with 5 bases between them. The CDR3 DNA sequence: TGTGCCAGCTTAAATTCTGGGGCCAACGTCCTGACTTTC. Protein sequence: CASLNSGANVLTF.

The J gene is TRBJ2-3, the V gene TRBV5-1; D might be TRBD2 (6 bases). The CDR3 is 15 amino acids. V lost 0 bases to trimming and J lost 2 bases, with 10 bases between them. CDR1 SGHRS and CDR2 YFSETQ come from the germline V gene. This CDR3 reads CASSLGLVNTDTQYF. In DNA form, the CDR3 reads TGCGCCAGCAGCTTGGGACTAGTAAACACAGATACGCAGTATTTT.

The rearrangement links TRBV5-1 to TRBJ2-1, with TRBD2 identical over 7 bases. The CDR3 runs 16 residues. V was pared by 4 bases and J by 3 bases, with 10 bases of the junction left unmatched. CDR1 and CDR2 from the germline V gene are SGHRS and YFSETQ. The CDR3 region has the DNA TGCGCCAGCAGCCTCACCGCCGGGACTAACTACAATGAGCAGTTCTTC. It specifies CASSLTAGTNYNEQFF. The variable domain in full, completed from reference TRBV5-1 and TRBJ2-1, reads KAGVTQTPRYLIKTRGQQVTLSCSPISGHRSVSWYQQTPGQGLQFLFEYFSETQRNKGNFPGRFSGRQFSNSRSEMNVSTLELGDSALYLCASSLTAGTNYNEQFFGPGTRLTVL.

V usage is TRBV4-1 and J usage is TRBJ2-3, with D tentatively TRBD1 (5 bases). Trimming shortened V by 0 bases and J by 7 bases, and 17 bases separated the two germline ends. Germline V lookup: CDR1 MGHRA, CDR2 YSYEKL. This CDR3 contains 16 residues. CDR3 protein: CASSQDWGPRANTQYF. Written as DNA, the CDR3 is TGCGCCAGCAGCCAAGATTGGGGCCCGAGAGCGAATACGCAGTATTTT.

Written as DNA, the CDR3 is TGTGCCAGTACTCCGGGACAGGGAGGATCTGAAGCTTTCTTT. This encodes CASTPGQGGSEAFF. The chain joins TRBV19 to TRBJ1-1; 9 bases are a match to TRBD1. Germline loops: CDR1 LNHDA, CDR2 SQIVND (reference sequence). The CDR3 is 14 residues long. The V segment lost 7 bases and the J segment 6 bases; nucleotides outside the gene matches: 9.

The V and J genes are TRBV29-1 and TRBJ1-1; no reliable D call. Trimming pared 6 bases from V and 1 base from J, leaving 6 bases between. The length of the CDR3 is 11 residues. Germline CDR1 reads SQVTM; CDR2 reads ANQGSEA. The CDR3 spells CSVFRNTEAFF. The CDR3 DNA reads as TGCAGCGTCTTCAGGAACACTGAAGCTTTCTTT.

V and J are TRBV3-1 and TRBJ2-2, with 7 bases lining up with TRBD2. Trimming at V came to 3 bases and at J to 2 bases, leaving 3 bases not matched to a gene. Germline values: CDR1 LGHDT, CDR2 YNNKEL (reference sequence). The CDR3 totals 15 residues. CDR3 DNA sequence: TGTGCCAGCAGCCACGGGGGACTAAACACCGGGGAGCTGTTTTTT. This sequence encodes CASSHGGLNTGELFF.

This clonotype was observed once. In nucleotides, the CDR3 is TGTGCCAGCAGTCGCTTTAGCGGGAGCCCCTACAATGAGCAGTTCTTC. The encoded protein is CASSRFSGSPYNEQFF. The gene calls are TRBV6-1 and TRBJ2-1; 9 bases map to TRBD2. Germline CDR1 MNHNS, CDR2 SASEGT. There are 16 residues in the CDR3. V gave up 5 bases and J gave up 2 bases; unmatched junction bases: 7.

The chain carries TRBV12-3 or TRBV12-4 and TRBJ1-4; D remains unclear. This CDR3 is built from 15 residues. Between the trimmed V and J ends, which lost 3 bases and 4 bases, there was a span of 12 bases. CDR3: CASSLDDGLNEKLFF. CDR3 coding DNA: TGTGCCAGCAGTTTGGACGACGGCCTTAATGAAAAACTGTTTTTT.

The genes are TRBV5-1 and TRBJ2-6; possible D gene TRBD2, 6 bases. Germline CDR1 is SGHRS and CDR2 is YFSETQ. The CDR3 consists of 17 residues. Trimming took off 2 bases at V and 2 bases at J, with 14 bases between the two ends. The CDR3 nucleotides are TGCGCCAGCAGCTTTACGGGAGCGATTCCTGGGGCCAACGTCCTGACTTTC. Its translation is CASSFTGAIPGANVLTF.

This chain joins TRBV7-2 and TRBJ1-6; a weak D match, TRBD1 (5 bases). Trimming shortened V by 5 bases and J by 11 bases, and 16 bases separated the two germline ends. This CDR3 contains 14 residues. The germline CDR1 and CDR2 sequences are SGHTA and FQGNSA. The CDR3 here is CASSLGAGFAPLHF. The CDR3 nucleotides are TGTGCCAGCAGCCTCGGGGCGGGTTTCGCACCCCTCCACTTT.

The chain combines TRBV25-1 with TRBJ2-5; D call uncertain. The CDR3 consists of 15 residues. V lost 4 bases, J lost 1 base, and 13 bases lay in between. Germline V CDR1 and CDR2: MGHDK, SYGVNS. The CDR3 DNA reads TGTGCCAGCAGTGTAGGGCGGTTGTCCCAAGAGACCCAGTACTTC. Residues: CASSVGRLSQETQYF.

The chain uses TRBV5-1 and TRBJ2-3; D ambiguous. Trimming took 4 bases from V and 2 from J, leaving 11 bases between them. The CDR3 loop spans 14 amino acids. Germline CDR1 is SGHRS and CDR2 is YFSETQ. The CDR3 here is CASSGSILTDTQYF. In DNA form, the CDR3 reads TGCGCCAGCAGCGGTTCCATCCTCACAGATACGCAGTATTTT.

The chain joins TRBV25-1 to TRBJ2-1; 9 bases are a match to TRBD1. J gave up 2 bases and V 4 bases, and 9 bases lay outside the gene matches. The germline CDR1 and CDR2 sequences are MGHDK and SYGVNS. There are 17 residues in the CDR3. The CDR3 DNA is TGTGCCAGCAGTGTCACAGGGGGCCTAACACCCTACAATGAGCAGTTCTTC. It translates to CASSVTGGLTPYNEQFF. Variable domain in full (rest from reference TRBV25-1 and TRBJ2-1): EADIYQTPRYLVIGTGKKITLECSQTMGHDKMYWYQQDPGMELHLIHYSYGVNSTEKGDLSSESTVSRIRTEHFPLTLESARPSHTSQYLCASSVTGGLTPYNEQFFGPGTRLTVL.

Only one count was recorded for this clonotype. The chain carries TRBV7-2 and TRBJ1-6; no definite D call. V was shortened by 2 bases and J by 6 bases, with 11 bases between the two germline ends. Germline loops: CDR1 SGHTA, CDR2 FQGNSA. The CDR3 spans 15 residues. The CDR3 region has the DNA TGTGCCAGCAGCTTAAACACATTGGGTAATTCACCCCTCCACTTT. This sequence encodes CASSLNTLGNSPLHF.

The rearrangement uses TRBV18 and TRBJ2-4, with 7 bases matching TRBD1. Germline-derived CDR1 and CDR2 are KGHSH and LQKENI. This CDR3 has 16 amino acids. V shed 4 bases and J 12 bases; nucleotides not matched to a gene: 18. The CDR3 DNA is TGTGCCAGCTCACTCTCTCAGGAGAGGGGGCGCCAATCTCAGTACTTC. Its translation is CASSLSQERGRQSQYF.

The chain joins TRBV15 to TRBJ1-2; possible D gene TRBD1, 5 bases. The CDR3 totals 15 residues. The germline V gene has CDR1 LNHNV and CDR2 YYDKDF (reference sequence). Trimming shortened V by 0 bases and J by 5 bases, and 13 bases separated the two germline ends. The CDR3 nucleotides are TGTGCCACCAGCAGAGATCCAGGGCACTCTTATGGCTACACCTTC. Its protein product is CATSRDPGHSYGYTF.